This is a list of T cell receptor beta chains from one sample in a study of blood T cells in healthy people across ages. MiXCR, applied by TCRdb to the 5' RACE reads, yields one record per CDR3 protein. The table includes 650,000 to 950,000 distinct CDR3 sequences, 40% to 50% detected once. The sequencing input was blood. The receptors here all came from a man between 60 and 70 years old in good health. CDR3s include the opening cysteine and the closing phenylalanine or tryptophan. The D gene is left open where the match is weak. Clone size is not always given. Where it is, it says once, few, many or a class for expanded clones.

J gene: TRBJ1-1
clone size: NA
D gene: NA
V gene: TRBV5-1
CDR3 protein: CASSPGPETTNTEAFF
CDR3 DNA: TGCGCCAGCAGCCCGGGGCCAGAAACGACAAACACTGAAGCTTTCTTT

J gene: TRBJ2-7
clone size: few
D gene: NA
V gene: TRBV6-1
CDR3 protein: CASSDRGREQYF
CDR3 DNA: TGTGCCAGCAGTGATAGGGGTCGCGAGCAGTACTTC

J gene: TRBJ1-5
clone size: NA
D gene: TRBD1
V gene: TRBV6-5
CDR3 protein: CASRRTGSNQPQHF
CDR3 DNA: TGTGCCAGCAGGAGGACAGGGAGCAATCAGCCCCAGCATTTT

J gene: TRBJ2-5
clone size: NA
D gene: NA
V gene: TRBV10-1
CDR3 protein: CASSESRGEETQYF
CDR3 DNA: TGCGCCAGCAGTGAGTCGCGGGGTGAAGAGACCCAGTACTTC

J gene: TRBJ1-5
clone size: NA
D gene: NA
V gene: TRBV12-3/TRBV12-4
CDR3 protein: CASSLAQNQPQHF
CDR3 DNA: TGTGCCAGCAGCCTGGCCCAAAATCAGCCCCAGCATTTT

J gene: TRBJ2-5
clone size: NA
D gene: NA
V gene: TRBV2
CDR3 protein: CASTGTPDGYF
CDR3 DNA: TGTGCCAGCACCGGGACTCCCGACGGGTACTTC

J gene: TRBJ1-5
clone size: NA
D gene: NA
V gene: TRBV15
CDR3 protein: CATSRDRARPQHF
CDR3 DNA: TGTGCCACCAGCAGAGACAGAGCTCGGCCCCAGCATTTT

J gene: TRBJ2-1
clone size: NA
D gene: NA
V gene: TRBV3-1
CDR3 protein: CASSQVESEQFF
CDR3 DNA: TGTGCCAGCAGCCAAGTAGAGAGTGAGCAGTTCTTC

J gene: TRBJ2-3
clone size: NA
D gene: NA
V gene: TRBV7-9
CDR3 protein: CASSLSSSTETQYF
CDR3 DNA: TGTGCCAGCAGCTTAAGTTCGAGTACAGAGACGCAGTATTTT

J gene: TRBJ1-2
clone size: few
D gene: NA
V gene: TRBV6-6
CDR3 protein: CASSSNREGYGYTF
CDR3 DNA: TGTGCCAGCAGTTCTAATAGGGAGGGCTATGGCTACACCTTC

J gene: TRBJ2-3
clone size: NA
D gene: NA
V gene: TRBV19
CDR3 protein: CASRNGGLSDTQYF
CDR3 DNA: TGTGCCAGTAGAAACGGGGGGCTCTCAGATACGCAGTATTTT

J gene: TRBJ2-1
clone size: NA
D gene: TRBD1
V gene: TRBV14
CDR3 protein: CASSHPPEDRGVFGDNEQFF
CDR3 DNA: TGTGCCAGCAGCCACCCACCCGAGGACAGGGGAGTTTTTGGGGACAATGAGCAGTTCTTC

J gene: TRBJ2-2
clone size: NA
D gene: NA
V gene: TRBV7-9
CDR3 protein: CASSLASGNTGELFF
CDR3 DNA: TGTGCCAGCAGCTTAGCGTCCGGGAACACCGGGGAGCTGTTTTTT

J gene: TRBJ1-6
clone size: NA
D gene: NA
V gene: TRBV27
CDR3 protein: CASSPRPGNSPLHF
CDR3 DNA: TGTGCCAGCAGTCCTCGACCAGGGAATTCACCCCTCCACTTT

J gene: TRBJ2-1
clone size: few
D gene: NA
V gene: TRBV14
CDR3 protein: CASSQEGQGSLYNEQFF
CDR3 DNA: TGTGCCAGCAGCCAAGAGGGGCAGGGGAGCTTATACAATGAGCAGTTCTTC

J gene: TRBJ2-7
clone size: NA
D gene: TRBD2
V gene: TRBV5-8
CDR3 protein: CASSLAWGGISYEQYF
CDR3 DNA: TGTGCCAGCAGCTTGGCCTGGGGGGGAATTTCATACGAGCAGTACTTC

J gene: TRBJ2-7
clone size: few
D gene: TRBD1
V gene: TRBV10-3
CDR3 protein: CAISEPASQGATYEQYF
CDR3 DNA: TGTGCCATCAGTGAGCCCGCCTCCCAGGGGGCAACCTACGAGCAGTACTTC

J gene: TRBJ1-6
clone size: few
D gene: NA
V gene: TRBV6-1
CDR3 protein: CASSDLEGLSSPLHF
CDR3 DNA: TGTGCCAGCAGTGACCTAGAAGGGCTAAGTTCACCCCTCCACTTT

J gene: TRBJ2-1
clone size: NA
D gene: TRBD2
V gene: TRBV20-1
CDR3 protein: CSARDRGSGGTYNEQFF
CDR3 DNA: TGCAGTGCTAGAGATCGGGGTAGCGGGGGTACCTACAATGAGCAGTTCTTC

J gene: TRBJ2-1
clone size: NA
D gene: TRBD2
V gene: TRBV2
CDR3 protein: CASSAPSGNEQFF
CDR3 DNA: TGTGCCAGCAGTGCCCCTAGCGGAAATGAGCAGTTCTTC

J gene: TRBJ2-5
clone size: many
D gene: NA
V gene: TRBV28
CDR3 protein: CASSFTVQETQYF
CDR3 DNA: TGTGCCAGCAGTTTCACAGTCCAAGAGACCCAGTACTTC

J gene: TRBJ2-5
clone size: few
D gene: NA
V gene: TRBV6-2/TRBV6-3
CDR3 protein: CASSRMGKQETQYF
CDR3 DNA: TGTGCCAGCAGCCGCATGGGGAAACAAGAGACCCAGTACTTC

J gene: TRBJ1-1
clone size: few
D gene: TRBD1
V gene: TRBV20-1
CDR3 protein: CSAGRDRLNTEAFF
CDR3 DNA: TGCAGTGCTGGGCGGGACAGGCTGAACACTGAAGCTTTCTTT

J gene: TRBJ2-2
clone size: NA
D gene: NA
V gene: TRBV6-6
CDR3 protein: CASSPQGPTGELFF
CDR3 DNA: TGTGCCAGCAGTCCGCAGGGGCCCACCGGGGAGCTGTTTTTT

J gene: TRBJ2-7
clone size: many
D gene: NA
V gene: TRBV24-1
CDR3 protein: CATSDWQGSRYF
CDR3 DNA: TGTGCCACCAGTGATTGGCAGGGCTCGAGGTACTTC

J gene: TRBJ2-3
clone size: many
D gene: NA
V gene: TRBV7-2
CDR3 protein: CASSLVGGSTDTQYF
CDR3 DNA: TGTGCCAGCAGCTTAGTAGGGGGTAGCACAGATACGCAGTATTTT

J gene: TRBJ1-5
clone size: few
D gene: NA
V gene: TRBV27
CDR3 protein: CASSQQGGNQPQHF
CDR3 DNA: TGTGCCAGCAGTCAACAGGGTGGGAATCAGCCCCAGCATTTT

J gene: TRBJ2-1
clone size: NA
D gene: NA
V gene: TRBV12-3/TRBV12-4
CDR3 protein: CASSRESGWKNEQFF
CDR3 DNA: TGTGCCAGCAGTCGGGAGTCAGGGTGGAAGAATGAGCAGTTCTTC

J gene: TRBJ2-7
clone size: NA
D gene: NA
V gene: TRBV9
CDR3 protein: CASSVASGRDEQYF
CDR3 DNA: TGTGCCAGCAGCGTAGCGTCAGGTAGAGACGAGCAGTACTTC

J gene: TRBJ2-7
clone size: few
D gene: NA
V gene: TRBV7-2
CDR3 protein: CASSLVFGTEQYF
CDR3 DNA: TGTGCCAGCAGCTTAGTTTTTGGGACCGAGCAGTACTTC

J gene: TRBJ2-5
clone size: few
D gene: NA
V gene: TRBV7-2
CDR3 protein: CASSKTRTVGPQETQYF
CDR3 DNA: TGTGCCAGCAGCAAAACAAGGACAGTGGGCCCCCAAGAGACCCAGTACTTC

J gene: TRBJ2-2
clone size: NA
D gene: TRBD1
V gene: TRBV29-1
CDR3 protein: CSVLFDRVNTGELFF
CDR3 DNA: TGCAGCGTTTTATTCGACAGGGTGAACACCGGGGAGCTGTTTTTT

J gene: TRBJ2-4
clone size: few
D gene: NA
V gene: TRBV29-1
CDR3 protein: CSVEAHGGAIQYF
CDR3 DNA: TGCAGCGTTGAAGCCCATGGAGGGGCCATTCAGTACTTC

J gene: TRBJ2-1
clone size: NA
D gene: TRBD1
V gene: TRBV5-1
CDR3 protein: CASGKGAPSSYNEQFF
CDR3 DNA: TGCGCCAGCGGTAAGGGGGCCCCTAGCTCCTACAATGAGCAGTTCTTC

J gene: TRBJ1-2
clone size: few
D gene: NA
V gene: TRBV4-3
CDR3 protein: CASSQDVSQVGYTF
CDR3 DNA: TGCGCCAGCAGCCAAGATGTATCACAGGTTGGCTACACCTTC

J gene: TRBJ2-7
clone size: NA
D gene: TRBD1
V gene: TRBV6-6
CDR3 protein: CASSKRDGTAYEQYF
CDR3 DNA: TGTGCCAGCAGTAAACGAGACGGGACAGCCTACGAGCAGTACTTC

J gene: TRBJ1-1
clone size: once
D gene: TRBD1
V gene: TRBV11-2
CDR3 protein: CASSLERGQGVGTEAFF
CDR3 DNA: TGTGCCAGCAGCTTAGAAAGGGGACAGGGGGTCGGCACTGAAGCTTTCTTT

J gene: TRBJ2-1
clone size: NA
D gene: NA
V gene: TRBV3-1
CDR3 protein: CASSQDQGRGPILYNEQFF
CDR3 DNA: TGTGCCAGCAGCCAAGATCAAGGAAGGGGTCCAATACTCTACAATGAGCAGTTCTTC

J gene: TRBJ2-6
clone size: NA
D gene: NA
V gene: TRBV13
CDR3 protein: CASNTRGGPGANVLTF
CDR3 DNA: TGTGCCAGCAACACTAGAGGGGGACCCGGGGCCAACGTCCTGACTTTC

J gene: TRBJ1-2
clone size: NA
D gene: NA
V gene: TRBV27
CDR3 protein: CVSSLVSAQGVNGYTF
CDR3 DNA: TGTGTCAGCAGTTTAGTCTCGGCGCAGGGAGTTAACGGCTACACCTTC

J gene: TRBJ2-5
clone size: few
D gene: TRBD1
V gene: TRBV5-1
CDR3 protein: CASSSGQGQETQYF
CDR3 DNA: TGTGCCAGCTCATCGGGACAGGGGCAAGAGACCCAGTACTTC

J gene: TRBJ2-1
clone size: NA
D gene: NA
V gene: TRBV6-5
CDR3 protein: CASSYSGGVLSETQFF
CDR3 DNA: TGTGCCAGCAGTTACTCGGGTGGGGTTTTATCAGAGACCCAGTTCTTC

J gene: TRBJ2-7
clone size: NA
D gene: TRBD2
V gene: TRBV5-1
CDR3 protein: CASSFGGGQLYNEQYF
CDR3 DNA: TGCGCCAGCAGCTTCGGGGGGGGCCAACTCTACAATGAGCAGTACTTC

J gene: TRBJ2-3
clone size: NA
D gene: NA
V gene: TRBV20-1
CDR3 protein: CSAPSHLTDTQYF
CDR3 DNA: TGCAGTGCCCCAAGCCATCTCACAGATACGCAGTATTTT

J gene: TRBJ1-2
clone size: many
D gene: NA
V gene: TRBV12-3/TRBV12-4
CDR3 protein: CASSLGLYGYTF
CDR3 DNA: TGTGCCAGCAGTTTAGGACTCTATGGCTACACCTTC

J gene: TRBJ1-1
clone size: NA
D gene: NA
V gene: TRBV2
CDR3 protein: CASSQQGIANTEAFF
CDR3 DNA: TGTGCCAGCAGTCAACAGGGAATCGCGAACACTGAAGCTTTCTTT

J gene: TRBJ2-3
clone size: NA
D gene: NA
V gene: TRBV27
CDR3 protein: CASSLGISGTDTQYF
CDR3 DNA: TGTGCCAGCAGTTTGGGGATTAGTGGCACAGATACGCAGTATTTT

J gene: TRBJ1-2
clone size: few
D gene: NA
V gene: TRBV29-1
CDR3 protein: CSVVEGYGYTF
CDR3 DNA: TGCAGCGTTGTAGAGGGCTATGGCTACACCTTC

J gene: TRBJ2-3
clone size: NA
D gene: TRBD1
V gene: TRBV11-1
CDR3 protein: CASGNRGPTDTQYF
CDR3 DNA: TGTGCCAGCGGAAACAGGGGGCCCACAGATACGCAGTATTTT

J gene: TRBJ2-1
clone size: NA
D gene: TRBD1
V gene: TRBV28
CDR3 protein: CASSLPSGQGNNEQFF
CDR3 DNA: TGTGCCAGCAGTCTACCTTCGGGACAGGGGAACAATGAGCAGTTCTTC

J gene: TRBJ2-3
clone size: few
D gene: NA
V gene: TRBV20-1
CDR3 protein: CSAARESTDTQYF
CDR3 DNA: TGCAGTGCTGCAAGGGAGAGCACAGATACGCAGTATTTT

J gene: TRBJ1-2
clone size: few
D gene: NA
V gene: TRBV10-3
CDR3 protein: CAISESTVSGGYGYTF
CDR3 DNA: TGTGCCATCAGTGAGTCGACAGTATCGGGGGGGTATGGCTACACCTTC

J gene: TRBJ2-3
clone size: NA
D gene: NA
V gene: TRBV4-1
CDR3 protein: CASSRQAGATDTQYF
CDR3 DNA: TGCGCCAGCAGCCGTCAGGCGGGGGCCACAGATACGCAGTATTTT

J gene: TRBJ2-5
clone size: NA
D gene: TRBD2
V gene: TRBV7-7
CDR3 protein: CVSSQLAGGLVDEQYF
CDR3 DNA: TGTGTTAGCAGCCAACTAGCGGGGGGGCTTGTCGATGAGCAGTACTTC

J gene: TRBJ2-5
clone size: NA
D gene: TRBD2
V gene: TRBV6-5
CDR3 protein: CASSPSGGQGETQYF
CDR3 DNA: TGTGCCAGCAGCCCCTCGGGGGGGCAGGGAGAGACCCAGTACTTC

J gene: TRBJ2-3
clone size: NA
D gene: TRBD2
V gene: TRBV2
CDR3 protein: CASSEASRGGRTDTQYF
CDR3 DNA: TGTGCCAGCAGTGAAGCGTCGCGGGGGGGCCGGACAGATACGCAGTATTTT